These T cell receptor beta chains were read from a single sample in a study of control samples from healthy donors and cancer patients. Generated by immunoSEQ multiplex PCR, the TCRdb table keeps only in-frame clones and is missing some. The sample records 100,000 to 120,000 clones, around 82% being singletons. The specimen sequenced was blood. Every receptor here comes from a woman in her forties or fifties in good health. The CDR3 runs from the conserved cysteine through the conserved F or W. The order of the fields is D gene, V gene, clone size, J gene, CDR3 DNA, CDR3 protein. D genes are given only for firm matches. Some rows have no size entry. The others give once, few or many, or a class for an expanded clone.

D: -
V: TRBV6-6
size: -
J: TRBJ1-4
DNA: TGTGCCAGCAGTACGGGATCAACTAATGAAAAACTGTTTTTT
CDR3: CASSTGSTNEKLFF

D: -
V: TRBV7-2
size: -
J: TRBJ1-2
DNA: TGTGCCAGCAGCATCCCGGACGGATTCTATGGCTACACCTTC
CDR3: CASSIPDGFYGYTF

D: TRBD1
V: TRBV9
size: -
J: TRBJ2-1
DNA: TGTGCCAGCAGCGCTACCCAGGGGGCGATTTACAATGAGCAGTTCTTC
CDR3: CASSATQGAIYNEQFF

D: -
V: TRBV15
size: -
J: TRBJ2-7
DNA: TGTGCCACCAGCAGAGATAGAGTGGGAGTGAGCTTC
CDR3: CATSRDRVGVSF

D: -
V: TRBV11-3
size: -
J: TRBJ2-2
DNA: TGTGCCAGCAGCCCCCCCACCTTGGGGACCGGGGAGCTGTTTTTT
CDR3: CASSPPTLGTGELFF

D: TRBD2
V: TRBV7-3
size: -
J: TRBJ2-3
DNA: TGTGCCAGCGCTCCGGGACTAGCGCTAGATACGCAGTATTTT
CDR3: CASAPGLALDTQYF

D: -
V: TRBV6-2/TRBV6-3
size: -
J: TRBJ2-2
DNA: TGTGCCAGCAGTTACGTGGGTCACACCGGGGAGCTGTTTTTT
CDR3: CASSYVGHTGELFF

D: -
V: TRBV7-9
size: -
J: TRBJ1-2
DNA: TGTGCCAGCAGCTCGCCTGCCACCTATGGCTACACCTTC
CDR3: CASSSPATYGYTF

D: TRBD2
V: TRBV28
size: -
J: TRBJ2-5
DNA: TGTGCCAGCAGTAGTCGCGAGGTGGGAGGGCGGGAGACCCAGTACTTC
CDR3: CASSSREVGGRETQYF

D: TRBD2
V: TRBV7-3
size: -
J: TRBJ2-1
DNA: TGTGCCAGCAGCCTTAGGGGACTAGCGGGAAGCTCCTACAATGAGCAGTTCTTC
CDR3: CASSLRGLAGSSYNEQFF

D: -
V: TRBV28
size: -
J: TRBJ1-1
DNA: TGTGCCAGCAGTCTTCAGCCAGATCGGACTGAAGCTTTCTTT
CDR3: CASSLQPDRTEAFF

D: -
V: TRBV7-3
size: -
J: TRBJ2-5
DNA: TGTGCCAGCAGCTTGGGTCTGCAGCAAGAGACCCAGTACTTC
CDR3: CASSLGLQQETQYF

D: -
V: TRBV28
size: -
J: TRBJ1-1
DNA: TGTGCCAGCAGTTTTTCGGGGGGAACTGAAGCTTTCTTT
CDR3: CASSFSGGTEAFF

D: TRBD1
V: TRBV15
size: -
J: TRBJ1-1
DNA: TGTGCCACCAGCAGAGAAGGGACAGGTCGTTGGCCGAACACTGAAGCTTTCTTT
CDR3: CATSREGTGRWPNTEAFF

D: TRBD1
V: TRBV5-1
size: -
J: TRBJ1-6
DNA: TGCGCCAGCAGCTCGTTCCGGGAGGGGGCCAATTCACCCCTCCACTTT
CDR3: CASSSFREGANSPLHF

D: -
V: TRBV6-2/TRBV6-3
size: -
J: TRBJ2-1
DNA: TGTGCCAGCAGTTCCGGACAGTTCTACAATGAGCAGTTCTTC
CDR3: CASSSGQFYNEQFF

D: TRBD1
V: TRBV7-9
size: -
J: TRBJ2-3
DNA: TGTGCCAGCAGCTTAGCAGCGACAGGGTGGGCAGATACGCAGTATTTT
CDR3: CASSLAATGWADTQYF

D: -
V: TRBV30
size: -
J: TRBJ2-1
DNA: TGTGCCTGGAGCAGGGAAAACTACAATGAGCAGTTCTTC
CDR3: CAWSRENYNEQFF

D: TRBD2
V: TRBV5-4
size: once
J: TRBJ2-5
DNA: TGTGCCAGCAGCTCCTGGACGGACGGGGGGGAGACCCAGTACTTC
CDR3: CASSSWTDGGETQYF

D: -
V: TRBV6-1
size: -
J: TRBJ1-5
DNA: TGTGCCAGCAGTTCCGAGGCCCCTAGCAATCAGCCCCAGCATTTT
CDR3: CASSSEAPSNQPQHF

D: -
V: TRBV18
size: -
J: TRBJ2-3
DNA: TGTGCCAGCTCACCACAGTCAGATACGCAGTATTTT
CDR3: CASSPQSDTQYF

D: TRBD2
V: TRBV28
size: -
J: TRBJ2-3
DNA: TGTGCCAGCAGTAATATCCGGGGGGGCCTTGGAGATACGCAGTATTTT
CDR3: CASSNIRGGLGDTQYF

D: -
V: TRBV12-3/TRBV12-4
size: -
J: TRBJ1-1
DNA: TGTGCCAGCAGTTTGCGGGGGGGAACTGAAGCTTTCTTT
CDR3: CASSLRGGTEAFF

D: -
V: TRBV10-3
size: -
J: TRBJ2-2
DNA: TGTGCCCCCCAAGGGGGATCCTACACCGGGGAGCTGTTTTTT
CDR3: CAPQGGSYTGELFF

D: -
V: TRBV5-6
size: -
J: TRBJ1-5
DNA: TGTGCCAGCAGCTTTATGCATAGCAATCAGCCCCAGCATTTT
CDR3: CASSFMHSNQPQHF

D: -
V: TRBV7-2
size: -
J: TRBJ2-1
DNA: TGTGCCAGCAGCTTCCCCCAGGGCTCCTACAATGAGCAGTTCTTC
CDR3: CASSFPQGSYNEQFF

D: -
V: TRBV5-4
size: -
J: TRBJ1-4
DNA: TGTGCCAGCAGTTTGGGTGGTGCTAATGAAAAACTGTTTTTT
CDR3: CASSLGGANEKLFF

D: -
V: TRBV20-1
size: -
J: TRBJ1-1
DNA: TGCAGTGCTAGGGACTACACTGAAGCTTTCTTT
CDR3: CSARDYTEAFF

D: -
V: TRBV6-6
size: -
J: TRBJ2-6
DNA: TGTGCCAGCAGTCAAACAGGGTCCCCTGGGGCCAACGTCCTGACTTTC
CDR3: CASSQTGSPGANVLTF

D: -
V: TRBV5-1
size: -
J: TRBJ2-3
DNA: TGCGCCAGCAGCCCAACGGCTAGCACAGATACGCAGTATTTT
CDR3: CASSPTASTDTQYF

D: -
V: TRBV12-3/TRBV12-4
size: -
J: TRBJ2-7
DNA: TGTGCCAGCAGTTTAGCGGTCGAAAAGCGCCAGTACTTC
CDR3: CASSLAVEKRQYF

D: -
V: TRBV6-1
size: -
J: TRBJ2-1
DNA: TGTGCCAGCAGTGAAGGGAATGTTGTGGTTAATGAGCAGTTCTTC
CDR3: CASSEGNVVVNEQFF